Listed here is a single TCR beta chain. This entry comes from a study of blood T cell repertoires in COVID-19. Study information: Samples of COVID-19 (acute and convalescent) were obtained from the United States, Italy and Spain. Sample material is recorded as cDNA or gDNA derived from T cells, B-cell-depleted T cells, or PBMCs.

The CDR3 is 17 residues long. Germline-derived CDR1 and CDR2 are MNHEY and SMNVEV (reference sequence). V lost 0 bases and J lost 5, with 16 bases in between. Authors' analysis steps: Researchers report that nucleated cell counts were estimated from reference gene primer amplification. The table came from immunoSEQ multiplex PCR; TCRdb's copy has only in-frame clones and leaves some out. D and trimming come from the DNA, and the V and J calls and clone size come from that table. The table has 140,000 to 150,000 clones, approximately 80% seen once. The chain combines TRBV27 with TRBJ1-4, with D perhaps TRBD1 (6 bases). This receptor was identified in a man in his sixties with active or convalescent COVID-19. Material: peripheral blood. This chain's CDR3 is CASSLSFAGRGNEKLFF. CDR3 sequence (DNA): TGTGCCAGCAGTTTATCCTTTGCCGGGAGGGGGAATGAAAAACTGTTTTTT.